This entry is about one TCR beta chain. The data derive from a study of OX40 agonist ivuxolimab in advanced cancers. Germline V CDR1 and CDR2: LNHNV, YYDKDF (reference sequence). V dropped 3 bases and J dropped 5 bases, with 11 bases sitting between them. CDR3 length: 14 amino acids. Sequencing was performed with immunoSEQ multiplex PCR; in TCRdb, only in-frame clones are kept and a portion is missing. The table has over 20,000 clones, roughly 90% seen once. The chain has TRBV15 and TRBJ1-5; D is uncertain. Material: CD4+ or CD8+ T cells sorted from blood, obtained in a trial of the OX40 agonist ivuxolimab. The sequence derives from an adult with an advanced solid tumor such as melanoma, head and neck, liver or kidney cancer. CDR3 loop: CATSSTTPYQPQHF. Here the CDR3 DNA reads TGTGCCACCAGCAGTACCACTCCATATCAGCCCCAGCATTTT.